The clone carrying this T cell receptor beta chain appeared a few times. This entry belongs to a study of naive and memory T cell subsets. The beta constant-region primer was an equimolar mix of two oligonucleotides covering TRBC1 and TRBC2. Four rounds of PCR amplified the ligated cDNA using nested alpha and beta constant-region primers plus SP2. TCRdb reprocessed the UMI-ligation and nested PCR reads with MiXCR, giving one entry per CDR3 protein. The sample consists of 140,000 to 150,000 distinct CDR3 sequences, over 15% of them appearing once. Germline lookup yields CDR1 MGHRA and CDR2 YSYEKL. The ends were cut back, 5 bases at V and 4 bases at J, with 12 bases in the middle. This CDR3 spans 15 amino acids.

This sequence was found in a human donor in good health. J is TRBJ2-6 and V is TRBV4-1; D is unresolved. The material sequenced was naive CD4+ T cells from blood. CDR3 in DNA: TGCGCCAGCAGCTACCTTTTAACCGGGGCCAACGTCCTGACTTTC. Translation gives CASSYLLTGANVLTF.